What follows are 6 T cell receptor beta chains derived from one specimen sequenced in a study of shared T cell receptors in the human thymus. Data came from immunoSEQ multiplex PCR; TCRdb stores just in-frame clones and leaves some out. The data contain 600,000 or so clones, about 90% of them seen just once; the ten biggest clones take up approximately 0.0097%. A further study also used this sample, focusing on human thymus T cells.

Material: thymocytes. Every receptor here comes from a boy in the first two years of life with a congenital heart defect.

The chain links TRBV11-1 to TRBJ1-6; 8 positions match TRBD1. Germline CDR1 is SGHAT and CDR2 is FQDESV (reference sequence). The CDR3 extends over 14 amino acids. V dropped 4 bases and J dropped 7; count of bases not matched to a gene: 3. The CDR3 is CASSSHRGNSPLHF. In DNA, the CDR3 is TGTGCCAGCAGCTCCCACAGGGGGAATTCACCCCTCCACTTT. Based on the CDR3 plus reference TRBV11-1 and TRBJ1-6, the full variable domain is EAEVAQSPRYKITEKSQAVAFWCDPISGHATLYWYRQILGQGPELLVQFQDESVVDDSQLPKDRFSAERLKGVDSTLKIQPAELGDSAMYLCASSSHRGNSPLHFGNGTRLTVT.

CDR3 amino acids: CASSQDLGGVQETQYF. CDR3 nucleotide sequence: TGCGCCAGCAGCCAAGATCTCGGGGGGGTTCAAGAGACCCAGTACTTC. The V gene is TRBV4-3, the J gene TRBJ2-5; 8 bases map to TRBD2. Germline V gene data show CDR1 as LGHNA and CDR2 as YSLEER. The ends lost 0 bases at V and 2 bases at J; junction bases unmatched: 5. The CDR3 extends over 16 amino acids.

The rearrangement links TRBV14 to TRBJ1-6; D unresolved. V was trimmed by 3 bases and J by 3 bases, leaving 15 bases between them. The CDR3 spans 17 residues. The germline V gene encodes CDR1 SGHDN and CDR2 FVKESK. The CDR3 nucleotides read TGTGCCAGCAGCCACCGCACCGTACAGAGCTATAATTCACCCCTCCACTTT. Its protein is CASSHRTVQSYNSPLHF.

The V and J genes are TRBV11-2 and TRBJ2-7; 8 nucleotides line up with TRBD1. The junction had 10 bases not matched to a gene; V was cut back by 1 base and J by 5 bases. The germline V gene has CDR1 SGHAT and CDR2 FQNNGV. This CDR3 has 16 amino acids. Here the CDR3 DNA reads TGTGCCAGCAGCTTAGGGGGCGGGCAGGGGGCTCACGAGCAGTACTTC. Protein sequence: CASSLGGGQGAHEQYF.

The chain joins TRBV5-1 to TRBJ1-1; a possible D gene is TRBD1 (5 bases). V dropped 0 bases and J dropped 4 bases, with 16 bases sitting between them. Germline values: CDR1 SGHRS, CDR2 YFSETQ. The CDR3 length is 16 residues. The CDR3 coding sequence is TGCGCCAGCAGCTTGGTCGGGGGAGGATCATCCACTGAAGCTTTCTTT. It encodes CASSLVGGGSSTEAFF.

The chain has TRBV27 and TRBJ2-5; maybe TRBD1 (6 bases). This CDR3 is built from 16 residues. V was cut by 3 bases and J by 1 base, with 15 bases left in between. Looked up from germline, CDR1 is MNHEY and CDR2 is SMNVEV (reference sequence). In DNA, the CDR3 is TGTGCCAGCAGTTTTAGAGGGACAAAATCCCAAGAGACCCAGTACTTC. Protein: CASSFRGTKSQETQYF.